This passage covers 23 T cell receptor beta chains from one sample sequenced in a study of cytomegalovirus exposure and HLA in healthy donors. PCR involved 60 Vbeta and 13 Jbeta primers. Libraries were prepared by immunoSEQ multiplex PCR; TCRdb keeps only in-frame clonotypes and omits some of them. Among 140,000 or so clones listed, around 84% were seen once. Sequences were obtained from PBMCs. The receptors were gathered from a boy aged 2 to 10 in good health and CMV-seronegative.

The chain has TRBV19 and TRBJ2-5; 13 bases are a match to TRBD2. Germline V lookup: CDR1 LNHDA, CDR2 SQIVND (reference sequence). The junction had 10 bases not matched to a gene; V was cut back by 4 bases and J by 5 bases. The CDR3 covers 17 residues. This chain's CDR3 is CASSTTSGGAGRETQYF. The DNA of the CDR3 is TGTGCCAGTAGTACCACTAGCGGGGGGGCGGGAAGGGAGACCCAGTACTTC.

CDR3: CASSLASFSLQETQYF. CDR3 sequence (DNA): TGTGCCAGCAGCTTAGCCTCGTTTTCCCTTCAAGAGACCCAGTACTTC. The gene calls are TRBV7-9 and TRBJ2-5; D remains unclear. Trimming left V 0 bases short and J 2 bases short, with 13 bases between. Germline-derived CDR1 and CDR2 are SEHNR and FQNEAQ (reference sequence). This CDR3 contains 16 residues.

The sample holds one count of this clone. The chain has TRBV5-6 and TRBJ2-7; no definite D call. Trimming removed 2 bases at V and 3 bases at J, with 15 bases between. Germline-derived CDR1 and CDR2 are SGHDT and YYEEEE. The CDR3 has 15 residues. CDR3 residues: CASSFQGRSLYEQYF. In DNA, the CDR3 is TGTGCCAGCAGCTTTCAAGGCCGGAGCCTCTACGAGCAGTACTTC.

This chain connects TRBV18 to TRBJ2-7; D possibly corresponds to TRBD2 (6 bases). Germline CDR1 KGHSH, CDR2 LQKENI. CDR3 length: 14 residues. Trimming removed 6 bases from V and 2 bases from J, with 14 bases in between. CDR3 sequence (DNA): TGTGCCAGCTCCCCCGGGGGAGTAGCCTACGAGCAGTACTTC. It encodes CASSPGGVAYEQYF.

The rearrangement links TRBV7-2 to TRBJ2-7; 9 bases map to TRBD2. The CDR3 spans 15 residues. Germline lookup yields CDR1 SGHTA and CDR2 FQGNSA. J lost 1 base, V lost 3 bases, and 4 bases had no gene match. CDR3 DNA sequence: TGTGCCAGCAGCTTCCGGAGCGGGAGGTCCTACGAGCAGTACTTC. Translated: CASSFRSGRSYEQYF.

The CDR3 region has the DNA TGTGCCAGCAGTGAAACAGGCGCCACTTACAATGAGCAGTTCTTC. Translating it yields CASSETGATYNEQFF. V and J are TRBV2 and TRBJ2-1; tentatively, D is TRBD1 (5 bases). This CDR3 contains 15 residues. Germline V gene sequence: CDR1 SNHLY, CDR2 FYNNEI. V shed 2 bases and J shed 4 bases, with 12 bases lying between them.

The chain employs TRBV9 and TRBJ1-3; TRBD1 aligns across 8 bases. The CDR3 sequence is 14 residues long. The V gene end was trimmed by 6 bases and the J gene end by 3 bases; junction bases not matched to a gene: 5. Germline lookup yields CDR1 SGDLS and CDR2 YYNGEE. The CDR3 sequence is CASKRTGSGNTIYF. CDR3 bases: TGTGCCAGCAAACGGACAGGGAGTGGAAACACCATATATTTT.

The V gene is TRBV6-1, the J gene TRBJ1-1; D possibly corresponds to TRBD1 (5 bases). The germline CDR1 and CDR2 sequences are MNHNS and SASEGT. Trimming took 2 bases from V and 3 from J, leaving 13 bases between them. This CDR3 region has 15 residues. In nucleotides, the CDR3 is TGTGCCAGCAGTGAATCTAGGGGTCGGGACACTGAAGCTTTCTTT. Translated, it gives CASSESRGRDTEAFF.

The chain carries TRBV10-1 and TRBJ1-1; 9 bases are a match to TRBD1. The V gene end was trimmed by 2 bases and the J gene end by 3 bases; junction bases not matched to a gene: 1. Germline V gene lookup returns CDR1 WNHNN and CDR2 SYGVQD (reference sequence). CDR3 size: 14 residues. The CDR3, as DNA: TGCGCCAGCAGTGAGAGACAGGGGGACACTGAAGCTTTCTTT. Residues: CASSERQGDTEAFF.

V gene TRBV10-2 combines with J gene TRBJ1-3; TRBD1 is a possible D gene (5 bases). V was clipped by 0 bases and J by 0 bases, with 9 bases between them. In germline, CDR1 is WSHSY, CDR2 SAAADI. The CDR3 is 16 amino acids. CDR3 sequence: CASSESITGSGNTIYF. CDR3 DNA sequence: TGCGCCAGCAGTGAGTCCATAACAGGCTCTGGAAACACCATATATTTT.

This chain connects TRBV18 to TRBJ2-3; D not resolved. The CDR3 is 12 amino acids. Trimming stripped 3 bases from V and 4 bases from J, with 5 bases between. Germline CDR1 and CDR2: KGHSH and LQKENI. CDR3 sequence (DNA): TGTGCCAGCTCACCTTCGGCAGATACGCAGTATTTT. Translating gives CASSPSADTQYF.

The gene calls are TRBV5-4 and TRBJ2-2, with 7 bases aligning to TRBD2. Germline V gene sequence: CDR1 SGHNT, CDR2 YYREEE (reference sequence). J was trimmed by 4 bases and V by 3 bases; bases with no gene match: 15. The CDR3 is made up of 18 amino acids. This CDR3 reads CASSSGFGGRVSTGELFF. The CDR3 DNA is TGTGCCAGCAGCTCGGGCTTCGGGGGGAGGGTTTCCACCGGGGAGCTGTTTTTT.

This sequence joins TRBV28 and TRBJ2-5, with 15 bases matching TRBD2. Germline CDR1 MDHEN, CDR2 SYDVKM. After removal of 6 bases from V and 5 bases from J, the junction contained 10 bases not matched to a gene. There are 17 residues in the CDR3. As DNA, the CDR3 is TGTGCCAGCAGATTACCTGGGGGACTAGCGGGAGGTGAGACCCAGTACTTC. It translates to CASRLPGGLAGGETQYF. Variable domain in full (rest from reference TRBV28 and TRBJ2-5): DVKVTQSSRYLVKRTGEKVFLECVQDMDHENMFWYRQDPGLGLRLIYFSYDVKMKEKGDIPEGYSVSREKKERFSLILESASTNQTSMYLCASRLPGGLAGGETQYFGPGTRLLVL.

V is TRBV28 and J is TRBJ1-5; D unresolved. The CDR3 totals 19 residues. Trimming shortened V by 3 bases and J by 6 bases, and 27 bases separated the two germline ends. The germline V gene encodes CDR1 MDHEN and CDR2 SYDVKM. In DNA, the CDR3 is TGTGCCAGCAGTTTTAATCTGAGGGCCCGAGGAGTTTTGGCTCAGCCCCAGCATTTT. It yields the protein CASSFNLRARGVLAQPQHF.

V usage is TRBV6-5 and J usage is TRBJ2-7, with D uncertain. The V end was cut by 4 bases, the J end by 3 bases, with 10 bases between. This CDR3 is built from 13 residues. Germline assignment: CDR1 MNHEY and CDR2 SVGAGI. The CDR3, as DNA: TGTGCCAGCAGTTTGGTCAACGGCTACGAGCAGTACTTC. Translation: CASSLVNGYEQYF.

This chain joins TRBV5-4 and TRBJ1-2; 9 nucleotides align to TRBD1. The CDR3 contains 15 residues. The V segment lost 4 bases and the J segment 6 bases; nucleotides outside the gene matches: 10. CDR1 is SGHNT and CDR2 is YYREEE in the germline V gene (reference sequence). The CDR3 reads CASSDNRGRINGYTF. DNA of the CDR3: TGTGCCAGCAGCGACAACAGGGGGCGCATCAATGGCTACACCTTC.

The CDR3 region is CASSLLRGATQHNEQFF. The CDR3 coding sequence is TGTGCCAGCAGCTTATTACGAGGCGCAACGCAACACAATGAGCAGTTCTTC. This chain connects TRBV11-1 to TRBJ2-1, with D uncertain. This CDR3 region has 17 residues. Germline V CDR1 and CDR2: SGHAT, FQDESV (reference sequence). Trimming cost V 2 bases and J 5 bases, with 19 bases left between them.

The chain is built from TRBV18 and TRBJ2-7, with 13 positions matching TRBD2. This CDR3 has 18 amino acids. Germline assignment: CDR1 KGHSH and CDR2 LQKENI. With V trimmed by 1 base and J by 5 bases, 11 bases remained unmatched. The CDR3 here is CASSPQPSGLAGVDEQYF. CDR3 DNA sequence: TGTGCCAGCTCACCACAGCCCTCCGGACTAGCGGGAGTCGACGAGCAGTACTTC.

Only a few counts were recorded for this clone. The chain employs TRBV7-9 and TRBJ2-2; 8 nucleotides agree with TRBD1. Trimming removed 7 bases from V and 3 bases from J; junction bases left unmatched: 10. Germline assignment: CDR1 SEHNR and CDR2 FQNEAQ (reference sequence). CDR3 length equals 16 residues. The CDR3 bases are TGTGCCAGCACCCAGCCGGACAGGGAGGACACCGGGGAGCTGTTTTTT. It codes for CASTQPDREDTGELFF.

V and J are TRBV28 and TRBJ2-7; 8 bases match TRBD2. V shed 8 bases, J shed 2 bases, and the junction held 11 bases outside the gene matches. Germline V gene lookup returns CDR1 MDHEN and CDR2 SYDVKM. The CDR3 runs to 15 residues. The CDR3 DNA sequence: TGTGCCAGCGACTCAAGCGGGAGTCCTACCTACGAGCAGTACTTC. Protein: CASDSSGSPTYEQYF.

The CDR3 spells CASSFASGSDYGYTF. In DNA, the CDR3 is TGTGCCAGCAGTTTCGCCTCAGGGTCCGACTATGGCTACACCTTC. The chain has TRBV27 and TRBJ1-2; D is perhaps TRBD1 (5 bases). Trimming stripped 3 bases from V and 3 bases from J, with 14 bases between. CDR3 length: 15 amino acids. Germline V CDR1 and CDR2: MNHEY, SMNVEV (reference sequence).

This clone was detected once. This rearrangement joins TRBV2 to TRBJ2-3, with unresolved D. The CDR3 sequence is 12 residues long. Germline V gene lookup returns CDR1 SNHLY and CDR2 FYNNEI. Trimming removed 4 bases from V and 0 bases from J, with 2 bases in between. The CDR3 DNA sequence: TGTGCCAGCAGTGCAAGCACAGATACGCAGTATTTT. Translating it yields CASSASTDTQYF.

The CDR3 region is CASSPGQGMTDTQYF. The CDR3 DNA reads TGTGCCAGCAGCCCGGGACAGGGGATGACAGATACGCAGTATTTT. The genes are TRBV11-2 and TRBJ2-3; 10 bases are a match to TRBD1. Germline V gene data show CDR1 as SGHAT and CDR2 as FQNNGV. The CDR3 is made up of 15 amino acids. The V and J ends lost 5 bases and 3 bases, in that order; junction bases with no gene match: 5.